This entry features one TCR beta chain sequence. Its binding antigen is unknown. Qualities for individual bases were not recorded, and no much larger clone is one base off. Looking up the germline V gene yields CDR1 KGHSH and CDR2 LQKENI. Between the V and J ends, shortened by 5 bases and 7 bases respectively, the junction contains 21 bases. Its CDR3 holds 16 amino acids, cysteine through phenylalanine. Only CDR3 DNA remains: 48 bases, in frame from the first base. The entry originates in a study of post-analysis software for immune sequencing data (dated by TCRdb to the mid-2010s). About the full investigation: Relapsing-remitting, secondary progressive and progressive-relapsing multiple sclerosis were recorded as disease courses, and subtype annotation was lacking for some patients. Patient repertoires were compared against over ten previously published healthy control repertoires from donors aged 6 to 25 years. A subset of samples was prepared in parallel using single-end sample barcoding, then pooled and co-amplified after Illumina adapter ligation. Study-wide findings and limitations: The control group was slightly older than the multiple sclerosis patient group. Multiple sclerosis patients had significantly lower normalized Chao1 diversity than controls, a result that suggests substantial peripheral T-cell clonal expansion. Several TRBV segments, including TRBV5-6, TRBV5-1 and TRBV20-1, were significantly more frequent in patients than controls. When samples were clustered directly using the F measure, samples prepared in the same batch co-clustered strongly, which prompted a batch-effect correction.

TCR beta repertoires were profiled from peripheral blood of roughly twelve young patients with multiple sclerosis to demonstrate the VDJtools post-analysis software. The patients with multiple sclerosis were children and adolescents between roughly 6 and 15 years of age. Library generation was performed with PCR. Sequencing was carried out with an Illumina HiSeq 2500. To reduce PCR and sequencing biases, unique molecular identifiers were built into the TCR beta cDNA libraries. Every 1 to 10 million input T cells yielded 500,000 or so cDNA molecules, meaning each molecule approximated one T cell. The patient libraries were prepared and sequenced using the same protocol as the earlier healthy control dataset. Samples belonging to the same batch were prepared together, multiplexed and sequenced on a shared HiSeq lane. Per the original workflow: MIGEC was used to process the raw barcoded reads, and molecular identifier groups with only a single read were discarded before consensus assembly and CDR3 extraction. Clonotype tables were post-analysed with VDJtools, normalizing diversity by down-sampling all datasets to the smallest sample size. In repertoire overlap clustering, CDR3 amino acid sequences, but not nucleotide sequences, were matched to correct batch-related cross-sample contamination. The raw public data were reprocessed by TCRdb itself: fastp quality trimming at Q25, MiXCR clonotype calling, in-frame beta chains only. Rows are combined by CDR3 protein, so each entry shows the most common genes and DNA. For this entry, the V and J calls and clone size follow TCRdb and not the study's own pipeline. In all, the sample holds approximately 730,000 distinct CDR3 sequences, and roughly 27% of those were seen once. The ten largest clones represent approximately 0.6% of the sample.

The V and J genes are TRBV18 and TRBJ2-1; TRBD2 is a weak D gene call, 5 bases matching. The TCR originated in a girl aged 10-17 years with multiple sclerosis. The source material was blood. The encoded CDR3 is CASSALGPPAGNEQFF. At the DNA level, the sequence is TGTGCCAGCTCAGCCCTAGGGCCCCCGGCGGGTAATGAGCAGTTCTTC.